This TCR beta chain was recovered during a study of T cells in tumors after PD-1 blockade. Study summary: During anti-PD-1 treatment, some patients continued daily vismodegib 150 mg. Blood samples averaged 113,528 templates (range roughly 22,000-260,000) and under 40,000 unique clonotypes.

Regarding this clone: The antigen is unknown.

Whole-study findings and limits: About 41% of tumor TCR clonotypes were also found in blood.

Input was roughly 616 ng to 6,500 ng of genomic DNA from tumor or blood. Some clones are missing from TCRdb's copy, which holds only in-frame ones; the method was immunoSEQ multiplex PCR. The repertoire holds about 63,000 clones, with around 67% as singletons. This clonotype originated in a human donor with basal cell carcinoma. The specimen comprised PBMCs, sampled after anti-PD-1 treatment.

The CDR3 sequence is CASIRTGGFGYTF. In DNA form, the CDR3 reads TGTGCCAGCATTCGAACAGGGGGTTTCGGCTACACCTTC. V gene TRBV12-3 or TRBV12-4 combines with J gene TRBJ1-2, with 8 bases fitting TRBD1. Trimming at V came to 7 bases and at J to 8 bases, leaving 9 bases not matched to a gene. The CDR3 is 13 residues long.